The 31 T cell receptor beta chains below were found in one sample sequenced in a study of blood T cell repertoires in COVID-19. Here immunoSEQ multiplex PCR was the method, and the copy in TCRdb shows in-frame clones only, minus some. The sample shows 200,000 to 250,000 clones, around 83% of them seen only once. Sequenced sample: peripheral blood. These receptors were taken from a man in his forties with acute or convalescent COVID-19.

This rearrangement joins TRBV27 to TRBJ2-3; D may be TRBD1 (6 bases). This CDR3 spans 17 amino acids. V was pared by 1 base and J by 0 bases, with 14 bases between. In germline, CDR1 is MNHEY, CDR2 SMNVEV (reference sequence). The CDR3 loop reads CASSLFVRGPSTDTQYF. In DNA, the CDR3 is TGTGCCAGCAGTTTATTCGTCAGGGGACCCAGCACAGATACGCAGTATTTT.

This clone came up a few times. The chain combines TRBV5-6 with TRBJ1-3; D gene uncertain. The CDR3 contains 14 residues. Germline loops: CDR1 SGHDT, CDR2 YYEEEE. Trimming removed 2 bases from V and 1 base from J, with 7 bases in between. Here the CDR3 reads CASSFTVSGNTIYF. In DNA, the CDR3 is TGTGCCAGCAGCTTTACAGTTTCTGGAAACACCATATATTTT.

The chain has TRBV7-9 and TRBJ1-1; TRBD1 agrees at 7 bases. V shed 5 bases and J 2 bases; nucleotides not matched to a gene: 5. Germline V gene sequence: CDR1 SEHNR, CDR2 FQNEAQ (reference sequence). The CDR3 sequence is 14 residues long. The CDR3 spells CASSIDRDNTEAFF. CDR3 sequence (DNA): TGTGCCAGCAGCATCGACAGGGACAACACTGAAGCTTTCTTT.

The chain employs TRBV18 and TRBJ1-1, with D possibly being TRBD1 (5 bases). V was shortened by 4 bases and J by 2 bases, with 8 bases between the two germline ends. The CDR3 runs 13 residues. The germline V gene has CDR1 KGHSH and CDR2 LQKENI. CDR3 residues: CASSQDKNTEAFF. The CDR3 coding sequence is TGTGCCAGCTCACAGGACAAAAACACTGAAGCTTTCTTT.

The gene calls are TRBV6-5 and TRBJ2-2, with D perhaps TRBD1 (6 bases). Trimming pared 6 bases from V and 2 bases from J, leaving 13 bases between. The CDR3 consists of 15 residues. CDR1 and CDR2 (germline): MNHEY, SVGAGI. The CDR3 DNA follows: TGTGCCAGCAGCGGACAGACCCTCAACACCGGGGAGCTGTTTTTT. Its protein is CASSGQTLNTGELFF.

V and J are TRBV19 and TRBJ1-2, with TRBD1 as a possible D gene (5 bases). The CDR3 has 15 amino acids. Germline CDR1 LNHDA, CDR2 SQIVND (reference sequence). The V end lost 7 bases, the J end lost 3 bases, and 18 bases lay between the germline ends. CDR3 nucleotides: TGTGCCAGTATCAAGGCTTCGGGGGTGGACTATGGCTACACCTTC. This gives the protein CASIKASGVDYGYTF.

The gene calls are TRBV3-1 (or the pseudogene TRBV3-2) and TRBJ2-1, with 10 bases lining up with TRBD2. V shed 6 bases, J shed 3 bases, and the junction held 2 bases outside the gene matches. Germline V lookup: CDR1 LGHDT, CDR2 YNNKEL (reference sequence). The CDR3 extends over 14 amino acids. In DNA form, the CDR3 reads TGTGCCAGCAGAGGACTAGCGGACTACAATGAGCAGTTCTTC. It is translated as CASRGLADYNEQFF.

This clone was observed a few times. For the CDR3, the DNA is TGTGCCAGCAGCTCCACTCAGGGGCGGGGGGTTGTCTATGGCTACACCTTC. Its protein is CASSSTQGRGVVYGYTF. The chain joins TRBV5-6 to TRBJ1-2, with D possibly matching TRBD1 (6 bases). The V end lost 3 bases, the J end lost 4 bases, and 22 bases lay between the germline ends. The CDR3 runs to 17 residues. From germline, CDR1 is SGHDT and CDR2 YYEEEE. The full variable domain, with the rest looked up from reference TRBV5-6 and TRBJ1-2, is DAGVTQSPTHLIKTRGQQVTLRCSPKSGHDTVSWYQQALGQGPQFIFQYYEEEERQRGNFPDRFSGHQFPNYSSELNVNALLLGDSALYLCASSSTQGRGVVYGYTFGSGTRLTVV.

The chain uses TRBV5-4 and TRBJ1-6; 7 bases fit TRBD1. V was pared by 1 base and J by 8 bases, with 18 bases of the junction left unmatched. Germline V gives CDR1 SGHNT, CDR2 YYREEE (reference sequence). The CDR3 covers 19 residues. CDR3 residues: CASSLFVGAGGYGDSPLHF. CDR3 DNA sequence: TGTGCCAGCAGCTTGTTCGTGGGGGCAGGGGGGTATGGGGATTCACCCCTCCACTTT.

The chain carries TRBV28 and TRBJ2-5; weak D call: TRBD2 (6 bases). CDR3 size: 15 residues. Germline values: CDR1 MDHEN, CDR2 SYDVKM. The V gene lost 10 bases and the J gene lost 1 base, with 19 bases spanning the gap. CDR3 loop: CATYRRDSSQETQYF. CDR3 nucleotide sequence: TGTGCCACCTACCGGCGGGATAGCAGCCAAGAGACCCAGTACTTC. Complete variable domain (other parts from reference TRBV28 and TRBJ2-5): DVKVTQSSRYLVKRTGEKVFLECVQDMDHENMFWYRQDPGLGLRLIYFSYDVKMKEKGDIPEGYSVSREKKERFSLILESASTNQTSMYLCATYRRDSSQETQYFGPGTRLLVL.

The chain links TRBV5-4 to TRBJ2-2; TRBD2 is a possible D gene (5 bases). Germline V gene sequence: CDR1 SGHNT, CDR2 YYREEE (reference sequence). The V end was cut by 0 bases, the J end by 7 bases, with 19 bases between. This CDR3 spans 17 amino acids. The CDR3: CASSLGPRTPFGGELFF. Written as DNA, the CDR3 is TGTGCCAGCAGCTTGGGTCCTAGGACTCCATTTGGCGGGGAGCTGTTTTTT.

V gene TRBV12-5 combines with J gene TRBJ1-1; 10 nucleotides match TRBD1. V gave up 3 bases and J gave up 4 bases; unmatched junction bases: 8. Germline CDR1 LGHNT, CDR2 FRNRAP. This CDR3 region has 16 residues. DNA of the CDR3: TGTGCTAGTGGTTTCACCGGGACAGGGGATAGCACTGAAGCTTTCTTT. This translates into CASGFTGTGDSTEAFF.

CDR3 DNA sequence: TGTGCCAGCAGCGACCCGACAGGGAAGGTTGAAAAACTGTTTTTT. Translating gives CASSDPTGKVEKLFF. The chain carries TRBV6-2 or TRBV6-3 and TRBJ1-4, with 7 positions matching TRBD1. The CDR3 length is 15 residues. V was pared by 6 bases and J by 7 bases, with 11 bases of the junction left unmatched. Germline loops: CDR1 MNHEY, CDR2 SVGEGT.

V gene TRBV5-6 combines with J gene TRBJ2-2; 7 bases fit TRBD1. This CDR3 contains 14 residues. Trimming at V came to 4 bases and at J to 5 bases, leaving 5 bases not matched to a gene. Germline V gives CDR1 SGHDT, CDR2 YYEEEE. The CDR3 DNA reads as TGTGCCAGCAGCCTGGTACAGGGGACCGGGGAGCTGTTTTTT. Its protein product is CASSLVQGTGELFF.

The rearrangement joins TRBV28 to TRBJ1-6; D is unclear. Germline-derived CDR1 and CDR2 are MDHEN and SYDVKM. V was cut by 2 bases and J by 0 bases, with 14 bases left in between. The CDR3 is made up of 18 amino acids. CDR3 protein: CASSLPAHRVSYNSPLHF. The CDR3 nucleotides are TGTGCCAGCAGTTTACCCGCCCATCGCGTCTCCTATAATTCACCCCTCCACTTT.

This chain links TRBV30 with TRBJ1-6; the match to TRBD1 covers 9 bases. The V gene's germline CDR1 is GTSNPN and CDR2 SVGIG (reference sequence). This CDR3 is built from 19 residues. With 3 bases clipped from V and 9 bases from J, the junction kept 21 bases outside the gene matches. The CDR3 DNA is TGTGCCTGGAGCGAAGAAATCATACAGGGGGCAGTTTCGAGTTCACCCCTCCACTTT. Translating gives CAWSEEIIQGAVSSSPLHF.

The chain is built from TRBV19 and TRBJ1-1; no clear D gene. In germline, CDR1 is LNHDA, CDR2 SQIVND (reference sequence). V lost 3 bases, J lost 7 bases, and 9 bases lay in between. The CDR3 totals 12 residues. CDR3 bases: TGTGCCAGTAGTATTCCAACGGGTGAAGCTTTCTTT. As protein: CASSIPTGEAFF.

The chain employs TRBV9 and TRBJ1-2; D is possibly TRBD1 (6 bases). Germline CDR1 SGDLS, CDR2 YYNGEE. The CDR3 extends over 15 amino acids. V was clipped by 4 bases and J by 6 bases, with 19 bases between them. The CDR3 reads CASSREDSAGNGYTF. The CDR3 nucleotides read TGTGCCAGCAGCCGCGAGGACAGCGCCGGAAATGGCTACACCTTC.

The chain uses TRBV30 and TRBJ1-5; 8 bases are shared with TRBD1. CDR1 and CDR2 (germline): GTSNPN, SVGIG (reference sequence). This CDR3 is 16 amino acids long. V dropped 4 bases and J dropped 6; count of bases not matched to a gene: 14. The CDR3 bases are TGTGCCTGGACCGGACCGGGGACAGGTCAGGGTCAGCCCCAGCATTTT. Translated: CAWTGPGTGQGQPQHF.

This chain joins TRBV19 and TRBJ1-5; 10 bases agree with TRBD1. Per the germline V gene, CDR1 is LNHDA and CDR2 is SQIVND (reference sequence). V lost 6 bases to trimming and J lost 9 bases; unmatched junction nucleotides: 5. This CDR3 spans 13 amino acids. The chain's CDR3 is CASRGQGYSPQHF. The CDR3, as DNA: TGTGCCAGTAGGGGACAGGGGTATTCGCCCCAGCATTTT.

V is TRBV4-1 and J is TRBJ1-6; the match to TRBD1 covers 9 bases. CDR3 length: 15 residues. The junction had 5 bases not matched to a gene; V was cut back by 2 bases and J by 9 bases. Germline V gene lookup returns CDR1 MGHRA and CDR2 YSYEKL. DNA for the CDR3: TGCGCCAGCAGCCAACTGGGACAGGGCGGTTCACCCCTCCACTTT. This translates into CASSQLGQGGSPLHF.

CDR3 coding DNA: TGTGCCAGCAGCTTAAACACAAATAACTATGGCTACACCTTC. This codes for CASSLNTNNYGYTF. The chain uses TRBV11-2 and TRBJ1-2; D uncertain. This CDR3 is 14 amino acids long. Trimming took 2 bases from V and 1 from J, leaving 8 bases between them. Germline V gives CDR1 SGHAT, CDR2 FQNNGV.

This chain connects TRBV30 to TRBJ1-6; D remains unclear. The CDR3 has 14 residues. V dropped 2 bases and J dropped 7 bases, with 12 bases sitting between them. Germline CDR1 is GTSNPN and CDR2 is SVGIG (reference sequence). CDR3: CAWSLSGENSPLHF. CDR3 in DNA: TGTGCCTGGAGTTTATCAGGCGAAAATTCACCCCTCCACTTT.

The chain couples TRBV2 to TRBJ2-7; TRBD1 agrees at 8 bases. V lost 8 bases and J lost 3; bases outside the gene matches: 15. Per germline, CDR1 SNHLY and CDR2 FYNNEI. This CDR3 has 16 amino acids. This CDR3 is CASGTYKQGVGYEQYF. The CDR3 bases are TGTGCCAGCGGTACATATAAACAGGGGGTGGGCTACGAGCAGTACTTC.

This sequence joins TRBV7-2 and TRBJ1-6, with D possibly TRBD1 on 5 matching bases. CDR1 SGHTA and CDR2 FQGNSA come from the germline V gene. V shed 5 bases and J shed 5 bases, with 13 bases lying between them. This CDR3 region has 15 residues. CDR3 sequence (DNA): TGTGCCAGCAGCCCCGGGGACTTACATAATTCACCCCTCCACTTT. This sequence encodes CASSPGDLHNSPLHF.

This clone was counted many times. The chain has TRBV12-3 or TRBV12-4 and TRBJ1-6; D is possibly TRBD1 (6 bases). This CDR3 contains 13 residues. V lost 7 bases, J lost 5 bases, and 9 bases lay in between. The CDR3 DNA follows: TGTGCCAGCACCTACAGGGATAATTCACCCCTCCACTTT. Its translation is CASTYRDNSPLHF.

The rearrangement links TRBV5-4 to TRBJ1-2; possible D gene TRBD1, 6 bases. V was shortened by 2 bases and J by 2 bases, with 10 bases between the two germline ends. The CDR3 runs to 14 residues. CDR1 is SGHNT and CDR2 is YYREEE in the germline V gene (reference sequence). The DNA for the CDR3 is TGTGCCAGCAGCTTATCGCAGGGGAACTATGGCTACACCTTC. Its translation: CASSLSQGNYGYTF.

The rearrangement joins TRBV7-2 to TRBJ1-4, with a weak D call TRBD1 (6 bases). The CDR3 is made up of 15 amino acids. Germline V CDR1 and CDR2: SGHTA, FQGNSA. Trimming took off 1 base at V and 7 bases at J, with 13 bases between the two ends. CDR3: CASSLGGQKTEKLFF. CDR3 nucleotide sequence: TGTGCCAGCAGCTTAGGAGGACAGAAAACTGAAAAACTGTTTTTT.

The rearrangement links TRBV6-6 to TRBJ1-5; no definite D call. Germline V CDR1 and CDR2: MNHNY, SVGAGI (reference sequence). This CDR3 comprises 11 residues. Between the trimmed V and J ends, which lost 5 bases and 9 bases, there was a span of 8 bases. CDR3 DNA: TGTGCCAGCAGTGAAACGGGGCCCCAGCATTTT. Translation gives CASSETGPQHF.

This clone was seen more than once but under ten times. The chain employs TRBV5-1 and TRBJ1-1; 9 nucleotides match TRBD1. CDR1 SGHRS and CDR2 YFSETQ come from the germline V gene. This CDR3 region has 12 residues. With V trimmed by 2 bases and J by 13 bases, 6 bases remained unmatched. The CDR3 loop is CASSFGTGYVFF. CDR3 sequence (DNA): TGCGCCAGCAGCTTCGGGACAGGGTATGTTTTCTTT. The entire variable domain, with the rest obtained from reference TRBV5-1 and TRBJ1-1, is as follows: KAGVTQTPRYLIKTRGQQVTLSCSPISGHRSVSWYQQTPGQGLQFLFEYFSETQRNKGNFPGRFSGRQFSNSRSEMNVSTLELGDSALYLCASSFGTGYVFFGQGTRLTVV.

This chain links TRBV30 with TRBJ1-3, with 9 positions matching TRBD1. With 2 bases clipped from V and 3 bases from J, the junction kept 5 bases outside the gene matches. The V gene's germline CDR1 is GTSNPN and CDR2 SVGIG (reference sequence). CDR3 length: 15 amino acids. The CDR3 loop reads CAWSTTGGFGNTIYF. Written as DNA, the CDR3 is TGTGCCTGGAGTACGACAGGGGGTTTTGGAAACACCATATATTTT.